What follows are 21 T cell receptor beta chains derived from one specimen sequenced in a study of identical twins. TCRdb called the 5' RACE reads again in MiXCR, with one record for every CDR3 protein. The data hold around 680,000 distinct CDR3 sequences, with around 8.6% observed a single time. This sample was also put to use in a study of yellow fever vaccine responses in identical twins.

Sequencing was done on a sample of PBMCs. The receptor set was obtained from a woman aged 18-35 years in good health.

In this sample, this clonotype turned up a few times. This sequence joins TRBV20-1 and TRBJ2-7, with 9 bases matching TRBD2. This CDR3 region has 14 residues. With 5 bases clipped from V and 2 bases from J, the junction kept 7 bases outside the gene matches. CDR1 and CDR2 (germline): DFQATT, SNEGSKA (reference sequence). CDR3 loop: CSAVAGESPYEQYF. CDR3 DNA sequence: TGCAGTGCTGTAGCGGGAGAATCTCCCTACGAGCAGTACTTC.

This clonotype has ten or more counts. The chain links TRBV27 to TRBJ2-7; D perhaps matches TRBD2 (6 bases). Germline CDR1 reads MNHEY; CDR2 reads SMNVEV (reference sequence). Trimming took 3 bases from V and 2 from J, leaving 11 bases between them. The CDR3 loop spans 14 amino acids. DNA of the CDR3: TGTGCCAGCAGTTTTAGCGGTAAAACCTACGAGCAGTACTTC. It yields the protein CASSFSGKTYEQYF.

The count of this clonotype is one. The chain carries TRBV7-8 and TRBJ1-6; D uncertain. The CDR3 covers 17 residues. CDR1 is SGHVS and CDR2 is FQNEAQ in the germline V gene. V was clipped by 1 base and J by 5 bases, with 15 bases between them. The CDR3: CASSLVGGGSNNSPLHF. In nucleotides, the CDR3 is TGTGCCAGCAGCTTAGTAGGTGGCGGGTCGAATAATTCACCCCTCCACTTT.

J is TRBJ1-4 and V is TRBV4-3; D call uncertain. CDR1 and CDR2 (germline): LGHNA, YSLEER. V was shortened by 0 bases and J by 0 bases, with 5 bases between the two germline ends. The CDR3 is 15 residues long. Here the CDR3 reads CASSQDVSTNEKLFF. CDR3 sequence (DNA): TGCGCCAGCAGCCAAGATGTATCAACTAATGAAAAACTGTTTTTT.

This clonotype appeared a few times. The chain employs TRBV6-4 and TRBJ2-4, with D perhaps matching TRBD1 or TRBD2 (6 bases each). The CDR3 is 14 residues long. Germline-derived CDR1 and CDR2 are MRHNA and SNTAGT. Trimming shortened V by 5 bases and J by 6 bases, and 14 bases separated the two germline ends. CDR3 region: CASSPDRRGNIQYF. In DNA, the CDR3 is TGTGCCAGCAGTCCCGACAGGCGGGGAAACATTCAGTACTTC.

This clonotype was seen more than once but under ten times. This chain joins TRBV5-1 and TRBJ2-1; D unresolved. There are 12 residues in the CDR3. Germline V CDR1 and CDR2: SGHRS, YFSETQ. V was clipped by 6 bases and J by 6 bases, with 10 bases between them. CDR3 sequence reads: CASKSPINEQFF. The CDR3, as DNA: TGCGCCAGCAAAAGCCCCATCAATGAGCAGTTCTTC.

The rearrangement joins TRBV15 to TRBJ2-3, with D possibly called TRBD1 or TRBD2 (5 bases each). This CDR3 comprises 18 residues. CDR1 is LNHNV, CDR2 YYDKDF, per germline (reference sequence). The ends were cut back, 3 bases at V and 0 bases at J, with 19 bases in the middle. CDR3 residues: CATSSGWGSVGSTDTQYF. CDR3 sequence (DNA): TGTGCCACCAGCAGCGGATGGGGGTCGGTGGGAAGCACAGATACGCAGTATTTT.

The V call is TRBV3-1, the J call TRBJ1-4, with a weak D call TRBD1 (5 bases). Germline V gene lookup returns CDR1 LGHDT and CDR2 YNNKEL (reference sequence). The V end was cut by 8 bases, the J end by 11 bases, with 18 bases between. The CDR3 runs to 13 residues. CDR3 loop: CASGPTEGDKLFF. The CDR3 nucleotides read TGTGCCAGCGGGCCCACAGAAGGGGACAAACTGTTTTTT.

This clonotype was observed at least ten times. This chain links TRBV29-1 with TRBJ2-1; 7 bases map to TRBD1. Losses at the gene ends were 1 base for V and 8 bases for J; bases not matched to a gene: 8. The CDR3 is made up of 14 amino acids. Germline assignment: CDR1 SQVTM and CDR2 ANQGSEA. In DNA form, the CDR3 reads TGCAGCGTTGAAGGTTGGGACAGAGGGTATGAGCAGTTCTTC. It encodes CSVEGWDRGYEQFF.

This clonotype was recorded a few times. The chain links TRBV20-1 to TRBJ1-1, with 7 bases matching TRBD1. The germline V gene has CDR1 DFQATT and CDR2 SNEGSKA (reference sequence). The CDR3 extends over 13 amino acids. Germline trimming cut 6 bases from V and 4 bases from J; bases unmatched to any gene: 8. The CDR3 DNA sequence: TGCAGTGCATACAGGGGCGAGGGCACTGAAGCTTTCTTT. Translation: CSAYRGEGTEAFF.

The chain couples TRBV7-9 to TRBJ1-2; D gene unclear. In germline, CDR1 is SEHNR, CDR2 FQNEAQ (reference sequence). V dropped 5 bases and J dropped 4 bases, with 14 bases sitting between them. This CDR3 is 14 amino acids long. CDR3 nucleotide sequence: TGTGCCAGCAGCACGGCACAGAGCTTCTATGGCTACACCTTC. Amino acid sequence: CASSTAQSFYGYTF.

The chain carries TRBV28 and TRBJ2-4; D gene uncertain. The CDR3 runs 12 residues. Trimming pared 8 bases from V and 5 bases from J, leaving 10 bases between. The germline V gene encodes CDR1 MDHEN and CDR2 SYDVKM. The CDR3 DNA sequence: TGTGCCAGCGGGCAGGCTCAAAACATTCAGTACTTC. As protein: CASGQAQNIQYF.

Only a few counts were recorded for this clonotype. This rearrangement joins TRBV2 to TRBJ2-1; no clear D. CDR1 is SNHLY, CDR2 FYNNEI, per germline. There are 15 residues in the CDR3. V lost 4 bases and J lost 5, with 15 bases in between. Here the CDR3 DNA reads TGTGCCAGCAGTGTGGCCCCTTATTTGGACAATGAGCAGTTCTTC. Translating gives CASSVAPYLDNEQFF. The complete variable domain, with remaining parts taken from reference TRBV2 and TRBJ2-1, reads EPEVTQTPSHQVTQMGQEVILRCVPISNHLYFYWYRQILGQKVEFLVSFYNNEISEKSEIFDDQFSVERPDGSNFTLKIRSTKLEDSAMYFCASSVAPYLDNEQFFGPGTRLTVL.

This clonotype was counted only a few times. The chain recombines TRBV12-3 or TRBV12-4 with TRBJ2-2; no reliable D call. The CDR3 runs to 13 residues. V shed 7 bases and J shed 7 bases, with 13 bases lying between them. The CDR3 sequence is CASTMTMGGELFF. CDR3 nucleotides: TGTGCCAGCACCATGACAATGGGCGGGGAGCTGTTTTTT.

This clonotype was found a few times. The chain employs TRBV4-2 and TRBJ2-7; possible D gene TRBD1, 5 bases. The V gene's germline CDR1 is LGHNA and CDR2 YNFKEQ. The CDR3 is made up of 14 amino acids. V lost 4 bases and J 3 bases, leaving 13 bases between the germline ends. CDR3 amino acids: CASSLSTADYEQYF. The CDR3, as DNA: TGTGCCAGCAGCCTATCGACAGCCGACTACGAGCAGTACTTC.

The chain is built from TRBV6-5 and TRBJ2-7; 14 bases align to TRBD2. V gave up 5 bases and J gave up 9 bases; unmatched junction bases: 12. Germline V lookup: CDR1 MNHEY, CDR2 SVGAGI. The CDR3 length is 16 residues. CDR3 amino acids: CASSHPPGTSGGGQYF. CDR3 in DNA: TGTGCCAGCAGTCACCCCCCCGGGACTAGCGGGGGTGGGCAGTACTTC.

The J gene is TRBJ2-7, the V gene TRBV29-1; TRBD1 aligns across 7 bases. The CDR3 extends over 14 amino acids. Germline trimming cut 5 bases from V and 3 bases from J; bases unmatched to any gene: 10. Germline V gene lookup returns CDR1 SQVTM and CDR2 ANQGSEA. The CDR3 spells CSVKTGTRGYEQYF. CDR3 DNA sequence: TGCAGCGTTAAGACAGGGACGAGGGGCTACGAGCAGTACTTC.

CDR3 DNA: TGTGCTAGTGGTAGACTTAGCACAGATACGCAGTATTTT. Encoded protein: CASGRLSTDTQYF. The V gene is TRBV12-5, the J gene TRBJ2-3; D remains unclear. CDR1 is LGHNT and CDR2 is FRNRAP in the germline V gene. The CDR3 totals 13 residues. Trimming shortened V by 5 bases and J by 0 bases, and 6 bases separated the two germline ends.

The V call is TRBV15, the J call TRBJ1-5; D uncertain. In germline, CDR1 is LNHNV, CDR2 YYDKDF (reference sequence). This CDR3 region has 15 residues. The germline V and J ends were trimmed by 1 base and 2 bases, with 9 bases remaining between them. CDR3 region: CATSRAGRGNQPQHF. The CDR3 DNA sequence: TGTGCCACCAGCAGAGCCGGACGGGGCAATCAGCCCCAGCATTTT.

The table lists this clonotype with many counts. The V call is TRBV28, the J call TRBJ2-5; D is unclear. Trimming pared 5 bases from V and 1 base from J, leaving 11 bases between. Germline V gene data show CDR1 as MDHEN and CDR2 as SYDVKM. The CDR3 contains 14 residues. In DNA, the CDR3 is TGTGCCAGCAGTCCGCCCGGGTTCCAAGAGACCCAGTACTTC. This gives the protein CASSPPGFQETQYF.

This clonotype occurred many times. The chain uses TRBV6-2 or TRBV6-3 and TRBJ2-2; D is possibly TRBD1 (6 bases). Trimming removed 5 bases at V and 1 base at J, with 11 bases between. CDR3 length: 15 amino acids. CDR1 is MNHEY, CDR2 SVGEGT, per germline. The CDR3 here is CASSITTGNTGELFF. The CDR3 nucleotides read TGTGCCAGCAGTATAACGACAGGGAACACCGGGGAGCTGTTTTTT.